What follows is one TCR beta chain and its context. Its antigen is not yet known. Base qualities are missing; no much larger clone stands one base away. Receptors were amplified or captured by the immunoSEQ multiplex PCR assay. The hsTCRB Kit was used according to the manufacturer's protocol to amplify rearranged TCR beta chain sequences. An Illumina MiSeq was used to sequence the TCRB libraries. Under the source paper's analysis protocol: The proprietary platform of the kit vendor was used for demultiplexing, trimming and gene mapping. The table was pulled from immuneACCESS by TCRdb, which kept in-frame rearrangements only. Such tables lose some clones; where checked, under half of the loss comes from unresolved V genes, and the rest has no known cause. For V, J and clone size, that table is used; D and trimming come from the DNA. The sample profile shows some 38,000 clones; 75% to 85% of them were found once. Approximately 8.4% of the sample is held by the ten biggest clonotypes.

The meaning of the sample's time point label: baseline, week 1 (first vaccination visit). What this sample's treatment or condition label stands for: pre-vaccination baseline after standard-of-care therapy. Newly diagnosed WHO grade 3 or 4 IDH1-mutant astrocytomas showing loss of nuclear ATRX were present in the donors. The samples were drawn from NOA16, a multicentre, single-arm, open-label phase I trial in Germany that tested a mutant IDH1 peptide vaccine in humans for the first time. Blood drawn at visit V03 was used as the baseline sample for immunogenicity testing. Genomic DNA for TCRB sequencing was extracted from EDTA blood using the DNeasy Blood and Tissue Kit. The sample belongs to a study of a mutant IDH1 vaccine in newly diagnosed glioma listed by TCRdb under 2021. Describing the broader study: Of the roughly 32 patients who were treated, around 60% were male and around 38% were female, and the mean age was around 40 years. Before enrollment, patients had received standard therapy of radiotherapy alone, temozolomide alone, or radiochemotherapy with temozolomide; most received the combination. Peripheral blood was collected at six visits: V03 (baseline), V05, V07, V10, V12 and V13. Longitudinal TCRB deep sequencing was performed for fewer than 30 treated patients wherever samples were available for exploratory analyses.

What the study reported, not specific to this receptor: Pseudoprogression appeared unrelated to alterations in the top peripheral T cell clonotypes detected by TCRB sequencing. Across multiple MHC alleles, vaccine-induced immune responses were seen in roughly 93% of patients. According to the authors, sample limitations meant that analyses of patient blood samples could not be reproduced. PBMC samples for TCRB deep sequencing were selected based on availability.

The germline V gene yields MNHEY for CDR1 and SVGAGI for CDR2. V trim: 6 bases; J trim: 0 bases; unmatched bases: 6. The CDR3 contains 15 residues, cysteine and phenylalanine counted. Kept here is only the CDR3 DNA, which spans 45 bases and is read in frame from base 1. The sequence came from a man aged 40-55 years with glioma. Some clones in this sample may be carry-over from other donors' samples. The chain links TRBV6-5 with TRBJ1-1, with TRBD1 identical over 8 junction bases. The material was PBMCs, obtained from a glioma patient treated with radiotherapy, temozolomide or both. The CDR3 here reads CASSDRGRMNTEAFF. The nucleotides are TGTGCCAGCAGCGACAGGGGTAGGATGAACACTGAAGCTTTCTTT.